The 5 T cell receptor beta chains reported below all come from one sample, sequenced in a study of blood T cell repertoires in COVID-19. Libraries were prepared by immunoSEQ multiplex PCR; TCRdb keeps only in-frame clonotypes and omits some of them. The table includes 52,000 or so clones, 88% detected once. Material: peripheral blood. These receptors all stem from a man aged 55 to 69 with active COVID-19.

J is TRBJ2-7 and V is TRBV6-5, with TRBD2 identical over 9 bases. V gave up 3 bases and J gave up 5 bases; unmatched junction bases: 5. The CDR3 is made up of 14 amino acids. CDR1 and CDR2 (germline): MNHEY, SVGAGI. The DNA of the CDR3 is TGTGCCAGCAGTTATGGGACTAGCAACCACGAGCAGTACTTC. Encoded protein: CASSYGTSNHEQYF.

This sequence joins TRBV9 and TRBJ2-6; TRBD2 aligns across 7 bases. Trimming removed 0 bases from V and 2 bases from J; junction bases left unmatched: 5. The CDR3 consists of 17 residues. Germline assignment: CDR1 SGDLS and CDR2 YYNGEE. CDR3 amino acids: CASSVAIGRAGANVLTF. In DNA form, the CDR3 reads TGTGCCAGCAGCGTAGCGATAGGGAGGGCTGGGGCCAACGTCCTGACTTTC. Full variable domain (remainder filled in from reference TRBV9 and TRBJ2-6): DSGVTQTPKHLITATGQRVTLRCSPRSGDLSVYWYQQSLDQGLQFLIQYYNGEERAKGNILERFSAQQFPDLHSELNLSSLELGDSALYFCASSVAIGRAGANVLTFGAGSRLTVL.

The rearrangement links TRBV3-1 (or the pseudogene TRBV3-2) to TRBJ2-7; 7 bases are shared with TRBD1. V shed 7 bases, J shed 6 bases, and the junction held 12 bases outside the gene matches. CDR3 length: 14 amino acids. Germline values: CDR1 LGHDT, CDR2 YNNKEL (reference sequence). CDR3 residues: CASNPSDREREQYF. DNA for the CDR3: TGTGCCAGCAACCCCTCAGACAGGGAACGCGAGCAGTACTTC.

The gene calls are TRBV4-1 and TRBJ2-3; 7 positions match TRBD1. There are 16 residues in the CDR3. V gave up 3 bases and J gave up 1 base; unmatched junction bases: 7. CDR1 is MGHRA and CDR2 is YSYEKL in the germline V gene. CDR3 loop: CASSQNTGQGTDTQYF. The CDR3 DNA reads TGCGCCAGCAGCCAGAATACCGGACAGGGCACAGATACGCAGTATTTT.

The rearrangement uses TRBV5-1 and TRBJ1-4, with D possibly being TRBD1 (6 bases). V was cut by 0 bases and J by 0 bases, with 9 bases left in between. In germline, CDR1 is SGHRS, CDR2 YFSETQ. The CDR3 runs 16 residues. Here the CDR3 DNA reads TGCGCCAGCAGCTTGGGGACAGTTGCAACTAATGAAAAACTGTTTTTT. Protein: CASSLGTVATNEKLFF.